The rows below give T cell receptor beta chains drawn from one sample of a study of blood T cell repertoires in COVID-19. This table comes from immunoSEQ multiplex PCR, and its TCRdb copy is limited to in-frame clones, with some not included. Among approximately 140,000 clones, 80% to 90% were seen once, and the ten largest hold less than 2.5%. Sequenced: PBMCs or T cells enriched from blood (not recorded which). The receptors derive from a woman in her fifties or sixties who had recovered from COVID-19. Each CDR3 is given with its conserved first and last residue. D genes are given only for firm matches. Rows may omit the clone size; those that give it use once, few, many or a size class.

TRBJ2-2 | TRBV18 | TRBD2 | . | TGTGCCAGCTCACCCCACGCGCTAGCGGGGGGCGAGACCGGGGAGCTGTTTTTT | CASSPHALAGGETGELFF
TRBJ2-1 | TRBV11-1 | . | . | TGTGCCAGCAGCTTAGATGGTGGCAGCTCCTACAATGAGCAGTTCTTC | CASSLDGGSSYNEQFF
TRBJ1-1 | TRBV11-3 | . | . | TGTGCCAGCAGCTTAGAACCACAGGGAGATTACACTGAAGCTTTCTTT | CASSLEPQGDYTEAFF
TRBJ1-2 | TRBV6-5 | TRBD1 | . | TGTGCCAGCAGTCCAGGGGGCAACTATGGCTACACCTTC | CASSPGGNYGYTF
TRBJ2-1 | TRBV9 | . | . | TGTGCCAGCAGCGTAGCTACGGCAGGGTCCGTCTCCTACAATGAGCAGTTCTTC | CASSVATAGSVSYNEQFF
TRBJ1-2 | TRBV7-9 | . | few | TGTGCCAGCACCGTACCGGGCAGGGAAGGTGGCTACACCTTC | CASTVPGREGGYTF
TRBJ2-7 | TRBV7-9 | . | . | TGTGCCAGCAGTCAAACGGGGTACGAGCAGTACTTC | CASSQTGYEQYF
TRBJ2-3 | TRBV6-5 | TRBD2 | . | TGTGCCAGCAGTTACTCGTTAGCGGGGCTCACAGATACGCAGTATTTT | CASSYSLAGLTDTQYF
TRBJ2-7 | TRBV4-1 | TRBD2 | . | TGCGCCAGCAGCCCCCGGGGGGGGTACAGCGAGCAGTACTTC | CASSPRGGYSEQYF
TRBJ1-1 | TRBV6-1 | TRBD1 | . | TGTGCCAGCAGTGAATCAGGGGGCGGTAAGAAGGCTTTCTTT | CASSESGGGKKAFF
TRBJ1-1 | TRBV11-3 | . | . | TGTGCCAGCAGATGGGCAGGTGTGAACACTGAAGCTTTCTTT | CASRWAGVNTEAFF
TRBJ1-3 | TRBV4-2 | TRBD1 | . | TGTGCCAGCGGACAGGGGATAGAAGGAAACACCATATATTTT | CASGQGIEGNTIYF
TRBJ2-7 | TRBV2 | . | few | TGTGCCAGCGCCGTGGGGCCTTCGCAATACGAGCAGTACTTC | CASAVGPSQYEQYF
TRBJ2-7 | TRBV24-1 | . | . | TGTGCCACCAGTGATGGGCAGGGATACGAGCAGTACTTC | CATSDGQGYEQYF
TRBJ1-1 | TRBV7-8 | . | few | TGTGCCAGCAGCTTAGGTCGGGCGGGGGATACTGAAGCTTTCTTT | CASSLGRAGDTEAFF
TRBJ1-1 | TRBV5-1 | . | . | TGCGCCAGCAGCTTGGGTCCACAGGGTGGAAACACTGAAGCTTTCTTT | CASSLGPQGGNTEAFF
TRBJ2-7 | TRBV7-9 | . | . | TGTGCCAGCAGCTTATATTCCACGGTTTCTACCTACGAGCAGTACTTC | CASSLYSTVSTYEQYF
TRBJ2-7 | TRBV6-2/TRBV6-3 | TRBD1 | . | TGTGCCAGCAGCGCCAACCCCCCCGGGACAGGGGGCCACGAGCAGTACTTC | CASSANPPGTGGHEQYF
TRBJ1-1 | TRBV7-9 | . | . | TGTGCCAGCAGCTTTATCGGCACTGAAGCTTTCTTT | CASSFIGTEAFF
TRBJ2-7 | TRBV20-1 | . | . | TGCAGTGCTAGTACCGGGACAAGAAACGAGCAGTACTTC | CSASTGTRNEQYF
TRBJ2-5 | TRBV19 | TRBD2 | . | TGTGCCAGTAGCGGGGGGGAGACCCAGTACTTC | CASSGGETQYF
TRBJ2-7 | TRBV27 | TRBD1 | . | TGTGCCAGCAGCCCGACAGGGGGACTCACCTACGAGCAGTACTTC | CASSPTGGLTYEQYF
TRBJ2-7 | TRBV18 | . | few | TGTGCCAGCTCACCGGATGGATGGGCAGCCAACTCCTACGAGCAGTACTTC | CASSPDGWAANSYEQYF
TRBJ2-5 | TRBV6-2/TRBV6-3 | . | . | TGTGCCAGCAGTTACGGGCAGAAAGAGACCCAGTACTTC | CASSYGQKETQYF
TRBJ1-1 | TRBV5-1 | TRBD1 | . | TGCGCCAGCAGCCCTTACAGGGGGCCCTTGAACACTGAAGCTTTCTTT | CASSPYRGPLNTEAFF